This TCR beta chain was identified during a study of blood T cells in healthy people across ages. The second PCR ran about 6 to 12 cycles with a sample-barcoded 5' primer and J-beta primers. Via MiXCR, TCRdb re-called the 5' RACE reads, giving one row per CDR3 protein. Of approximately 820,000 distinct CDR3 sequences listed, around two fifths are singletons. This clonotype was seen a handful of times. Sample donors were healthy Caucasian individuals that came from Russia, aged 6 to 90. Every sample had a minimum of 6.5 million PBMCs isolated. Looked up from germline, CDR1 is MNHNY and CDR2 is SVGAGI (reference sequence). V gave up 2 bases and J gave up 5 bases; unmatched junction bases: 3. The CDR3 runs 15 residues.

This TCR derives from a man aged 55-75 years in good health. Material for sequencing was blood. The J gene is TRBJ2-3, the V gene TRBV6-6, with 11 bases matching TRBD2. The CDR3 protein is CASSYLAGGLDTQYF. The CDR3 DNA follows: TGTGCCAGCAGTTACCTAGCGGGGGGCTTAGATACGCAGTATTTT.